This note documents a single TCR beta chain sequence. This sample was taken from a study of blood T cell repertoires in COVID-19. Sequenced by immunoSEQ multiplex PCR; TCRdb stores in-frame clones only, minus some. The sample has under 150,000 clones, approximately 90% seen once. The sample consisted of peripheral blood. The origin of this receptor is a human donor in a cohort sampled during active COVID-19.

CDR3 amino acids: CASSTAGGGYEQYF. CDR3 sequence (DNA): TGTGCCAGCAGCACAGCTGGCGGGGGCTACGAGCAGTACTTC. V gene TRBV11-2 combines with J gene TRBJ2-7; 7 positions agree with TRBD2. Germline CDR1 and CDR2: SGHAT and FQNNGV. The V gene end was trimmed by 5 bases and the J gene end by 3 bases; junction bases not matched to a gene: 7. The CDR3 runs 14 residues. The full variable domain, rest sourced from reference TRBV11-2 and TRBJ2-7, is EAGVAQSPRYKIIEKRQSVAFWCNPISGHATLYWYQQILGQGPKLLIQFQNNGVVDDSQLPKDRFSAERLKGVDSTLKIQPAKLEDSAVYLCASSTAGGGYEQYFGPGTRLTVT.